A selection of T cell receptor beta chains follows, all from one sample in a study of cytomegalovirus exposure and HLA in healthy donors. Method: immunoSEQ multiplex PCR; TCRdb's copy keeps in-frame clones and lacks some. The sample contains 100,000 to 150,000 clones, over 75% of which appear only once. Sequenced input: PBMCs. The receptor set was obtained from a woman aged 25-40 years in good health and CMV-seronegative. The CDR3 runs from the conserved cysteine through the conserved F or W. Fields, in order: CDR3 length, V gene, J gene, CDR3 protein.

CDR3 length: 16; V gene: TRBV7-9; J gene: TRBJ1-4; CDR3 protein: CASSHSDRGANEKLFF
CDR3 length: 14; V gene: TRBV11-3; J gene: TRBJ2-1; CDR3 protein: CASSRDLKGNEQFF
CDR3 length: 13; V gene: TRBV4-1; J gene: TRBJ1-2; CDR3 protein: CASSLEGTYGYTF
CDR3 length: 16; V gene: TRBV4-1; J gene: TRBJ2-2; CDR3 protein: CASSLGSRDRAGELFF
CDR3 length: 15; V gene: TRBV4-1; J gene: TRBJ1-2; CDR3 protein: CASSPDRVSNYGYTF
CDR3 length: 13; V gene: TRBV5-6; J gene: TRBJ2-2; CDR3 protein: CASSLVVAGELFF
CDR3 length: 14; V gene: TRBV27; J gene: TRBJ1-5; CDR3 protein: CATGSGGANQPQHF
CDR3 length: 11; V gene: TRBV20-1; J gene: TRBJ2-2; CDR3 protein: CSAEDTGELFF
CDR3 length: 14; V gene: TRBV29-1; J gene: TRBJ2-2; CDR3 protein: CSARNRGNTGELFF
CDR3 length: 12; V gene: TRBV12-5; J gene: TRBJ2-4; CDR3 protein: CASGLGQNIQYF
CDR3 length: 18; V gene: TRBV15; J gene: TRBJ1-2; CDR3 protein: CATSRDRALGTATYGYTF
CDR3 length: 13; V gene: TRBV27; J gene: TRBJ1-6; CDR3 protein: CASREGKNSPLHF
CDR3 length: 14; V gene: TRBV19; J gene: TRBJ1-1; CDR3 protein: CASSIQGAATEAFF
CDR3 length: 17; V gene: TRBV11-2; J gene: TRBJ2-3; CDR3 protein: CASSSPGLVVLTDTQYF
CDR3 length: 16; V gene: TRBV19; J gene: TRBJ1-2; CDR3 protein: CASSGTGARWYYGYTF
CDR3 length: 17; V gene: TRBV21-1; J gene: TRBJ1-5; CDR3 protein: CASSILPGTWGNQPQHF
CDR3 length: 18; V gene: TRBV4-3; J gene: TRBJ2-3; CDR3 protein: CASSQDASSGGATDTQYF
CDR3 length: 14; V gene: TRBV19; J gene: TRBJ2-3; CDR3 protein: CASSPSGLTDTQYF
CDR3 length: 16; V gene: TRBV7-9; J gene: TRBJ1-1; CDR3 protein: CASSSRTTGRNTEAFF
CDR3 length: 15; V gene: TRBV7-9; J gene: TRBJ2-5; CDR3 protein: CASSLSWGVGETQYF
CDR3 length: 17; V gene: TRBV5-4; J gene: TRBJ1-2; CDR3 protein: CASSPADRGPADYGYTF
CDR3 length: 13; V gene: TRBV27; J gene: TRBJ1-1; CDR3 protein: CASSRQTWTEAFF
CDR3 length: 15; V gene: TRBV7-9; J gene: TRBJ1-5; CDR3 protein: CASSLAIGESQPQHF
CDR3 length: 15; V gene: TRBV5-4; J gene: TRBJ1-3; CDR3 protein: CASSTDRGAGNTIYF
CDR3 length: 14; V gene: TRBV6-5; J gene: TRBJ2-7; CDR3 protein: CASRLQGGAYEQYF
CDR3 length: 15; V gene: TRBV6-6; J gene: TRBJ2-1; CDR3 protein: CASSRDRSSYNEQFF
CDR3 length: 17; V gene: TRBV5-1; J gene: TRBJ2-3; CDR3 protein: CARPSRYSPAGPDTQYF
CDR3 length: 18; V gene: TRBV7-9; J gene: TRBJ2-1; CDR3 protein: CASSLGPPTGSSYNEQFF
CDR3 length: 12; V gene: TRBV6-5; J gene: TRBJ2-7; CDR3 protein: CASSAQGYEQYF
CDR3 length: 13; V gene: TRBV6-1; J gene: TRBJ1-2; CDR3 protein: CAISTSFSYGYTF
CDR3 length: 16; V gene: TRBV18; J gene: TRBJ2-7; CDR3 protein: CASSPGLAGAVYEQYF